Presented here are 4 T cell receptor beta chains from one specimen sequenced in a study of identical twins. TCRdb re-called the 5' RACE reads through MiXCR, storing one row per CDR3 protein. The sample yields roughly 570,000 distinct CDR3 sequences, nearly 10% seen once. In addition, the sample was reused for a study of yellow fever vaccine responses in identical twins.

Sequencing was performed on PBMCs. These receptors were collected from a woman between 18 and 30 years old in good health.

This clonotype was found a few times. The germline gene is not matched at one end of the junction; a read error may be the cause. J is TRBJ2-7 and V is TRBV7-7; 8 nucleotides agree with TRBD2. Germline V gene lookup returns CDR1 SSHAT and CDR2 FNYEAQ (reference sequence). The CDR3 contains 15 residues. The CDR3 DNA is TGTGCTAGCAGCTTAGGGAGCGGGGGAGAATACGAGCAGTACTTC. The encoded protein is CASSLGSGGEYEQYF.

The rearrangement links TRBV28 to TRBJ2-6; D perhaps matches TRBD2 (5 bases). The V and J ends lost 7 bases and 4 bases respectively, with 8 bases between them. CDR1 MDHEN and CDR2 SYDVKM come from the germline V gene. This CDR3 spans 13 amino acids. The DNA for the CDR3 is TGTGCCAGCAACTCGGGGGGGGCCAACGTCCTGACTTTC. Translation gives CASNSGGANVLTF.

This clonotype has just a few counts. This chain links TRBV20-1 with TRBJ2-1; 8 bases align to TRBD1. This CDR3 spans 15 amino acids. V was pared by 0 bases and J by 6 bases, with 7 bases of the junction left unmatched. Germline V gene data show CDR1 as DFQATT and CDR2 as SNEGSKA (reference sequence). CDR3 nucleotides: TGCAGTGCTAGAGATTGGCAGGGGGCATCCAATGAGCAGTTCTTC. Amino acid sequence: CSARDWQGASNEQFF.

The genes are TRBV6-2 or TRBV6-3 and TRBJ1-2; unclear D gene. CDR1 is MNHEY, CDR2 SVGEGT, per germline. With 2 bases removed from V and 8 bases from J, the gap between germline ends came to 15 bases. The CDR3 totals 14 residues. DNA of the CDR3: TGTGCCAGCAGTTACAGGTCCGCCGGGTCGGGCTACACCTTC. It specifies CASSYRSAGSGYTF.